Listed here is a single T cell receptor (beta chain). Its antigen is not known. V trimming: 2 bases; J trimming: 3 bases; junction bases outside the gene matches: 6. The CDR3 extends over 15 amino acids. The germline gives CDR1 KGHSH, CDR2 LQKENI. The data derive from a study of cytomegalovirus exposure and HLA in healthy donors. Regarding the study as a whole: A later analysis linked a missense variant in DCLRE1C to the trimming of TCR beta V and J genes.

PCR primers comprised 60 Vbeta and 13 Jbeta primers. This table comes from immunoSEQ multiplex PCR, and its TCRdb copy is limited to in-frame clones, with some not included. The table records 150,000 to 200,000 clones, 83% of them present only once. This chain links TRBV18 with TRBJ2-5; 7 positions agree with TRBD2. The source material was PBMCs. This sequence was found in a man aged 50-59 years in good health and CMV-seropositive. The CDR3 DNA is TGTGCCAGCTCACCATCGGGACTACCCAAAGAGACCCAGTACTTC. Amino acids: CASSPSGLPKETQYF.